These T cell receptor beta chains were read from a single sample in a study of cytomegalovirus exposure and HLA in healthy donors. Sequencing used immunoSEQ multiplex PCR; TCRdb keeps in-frame clones, though not all of them. The top ten clones hold 0.08% to 0.1% of a sample with over 150,000 clones, 82% of them seen once. The sequenced sample was PBMCs. The receptors were sampled from a boy aged 2 to 9 in good health and CMV-seronegative. The CDR3 runs from the conserved cysteine through the conserved F or W. The D gene is left open where the match is weak. Clone size is shown for a subset of rows, as once, few, many or a class of expanded clone.

TRBV12-2	-	TRBJ2-7	once	16	CASRSRTGRGSYEQYF	TGTGCAAGTCGCTCCCGGACAGGGAGAGGTTCCTACGAGCAGTACTTC
TRBV9	-	TRBJ2-7	-	13	CASSPGVSLEQYF	TGTGCCAGCAGCCCCGGAGTATCCTTGGAGCAGTACTTC
TRBV19	-	TRBJ2-7	once	14	CASSIRVIGYEQYF	TGTGCCAGTAGTATCAGGGTGATAGGCTACGAGCAGTACTTC
TRBV6-1	-	TRBJ1-2	-	14	CASNPQGKNYGYTF	TGTGCCAGCAACCCCCAGGGGAAGAACTATGGCTACACCTTC
TRBV15	-	TRBJ2-1	-	17	CATSRLLTLSSYNEQFF	TGTGCCACCAGCAGATTATTGACTTTGAGCTCCTACAATGAGCAGTTCTTC
TRBV2	-	TRBJ1-2	once	15	CASSEREGSNYGYTF	TGTGCCAGCAGTGAAAGAGAGGGCAGCAACTATGGCTACACCTTC
TRBV4-1	TRBD1	TRBJ2-5	-	16	CASSQWTGPDVETQYF	TGCGCCAGCAGCCAGTGGACAGGGCCCGACGTTGAGACCCAGTACTTC
TRBV2	-	TRBJ2-2	-	16	CASTPQGTSNTGELFF	TGTGCCAGCACCCCCCAGGGAACATCGAACACCGGGGAGCTGTTTTTT
TRBV27	TRBD1	TRBJ2-7	-	16	CASSWAADRVSYEQYF	TGTGCCAGCAGTTGGGCCGCTGACAGGGTCTCCTACGAGCAGTACTTC
TRBV5-4	-	TRBJ2-3	-	12	CASSSYTDTQYF	TGTGCCAGCAGTTCCTACACAGATACGCAGTATTTT
TRBV9	-	TRBJ1-1	few	12	CASQGEGTEAFF	TGTGCCAGCCAAGGTGAGGGAACTGAAGCTTTCTTT
TRBV27	-	TRBJ1-2	-	14	CASSSLALRGGYTF	TGTGCCAGCAGTTCCCTCGCCCTCAGGGGCGGCTACACCTTC
TRBV6-4	TRBD1	TRBJ2-1	-	14	CASSPGQAYNEQFF	TGTGCCAGCAGCCCGGGACAGGCCTACAATGAGCAGTTCTTC
TRBV5-1	-	TRBJ2-7	-	14	CASSLGQTDYEQYF	TGCGCCAGCAGCTTGGGACAGACGGACTACGAGCAGTACTTC
TRBV4-1	-	TRBJ1-2	-	14	CASSQGRGGYGYTF	TGCGCCAGCAGCCAGGGCCGGGGGGGCTATGGCTACACCTTC
TRBV6-1	-	TRBJ2-3	few	15	CASSDRVVDTDTQYF	TGTGCCAGCAGTGACAGGGTTGTGGACACAGATACGCAGTATTTT
TRBV7-2	-	TRBJ2-7	-	14	CASSLAGYSYEQYF	TGTGCCAGCAGCTTAGCCGGGTACTCCTACGAGCAGTACTTC
TRBV7-6	-	TRBJ2-1	-	12	CASRRLGGEQFF	TGTGCCAGCAGAAGACTAGGCGGCGAGCAGTTCTTC
TRBV4-3	TRBD1	TRBJ1-5	-	17	CASSQGTPGQGVFSQHF	TGCGCCAGCAGCCAAGGAACCCCGGGACAGGGGGTTTTTTCCCAGCATTTT
TRBV6-1	-	TRBJ1-2	few	14	CASIRQAANYGYTF	TGTGCCAGCATCCGACAGGCAGCCAACTATGGCTACACCTTC
TRBV4-1	-	TRBJ1-1	-	15	CASRPRDSLNTEAFF	TGCGCCAGCAGACCCCGAGACAGCCTGAACACTGAAGCTTTCTTT
TRBV5-1	TRBD1	TRBJ1-1	-	13	CASSITRGAEAFF	TGCGCCAGCAGCATAACCAGGGGGGCTGAAGCTTTCTTT
TRBV7-2	TRBD1	TRBJ1-1	-	17	CASSSFNRDSRNTEAFF	TGTGCCAGCAGCTCGTTCAACAGGGACAGCAGAAACACTGAAGCTTTCTTT
TRBV10-3	-	TRBJ1-2	once	16	CAISDPQGKGDYGYTF	TGTGCCATCAGTGACCCCCAAGGGAAGGGGGACTATGGCTACACCTTC
TRBV9	TRBD2	TRBJ2-2	-	16	CASSVGASGNTGELFF	TGTGCCAGCAGCGTAGGGGCTAGCGGGAACACCGGGGAGCTGTTTTTT
TRBV4-3	-	TRBJ1-2	-	13	CASSQDRSYGYTF	TGCGCCAGCAGCCAAGATAGAAGCTATGGCTACACCTTC
TRBV6-5	TRBD1	TRBJ2-5	-	13	CASKQGARETQYF	TGTGCCAGCAAGCAGGGGGCACGGGAGACCCAGTACTTC
TRBV5-1	TRBD1	TRBJ1-5	once	13	CASSPTGDQPQHF	TGCGCCAGCAGCCCGACAGGGGATCAGCCCCAGCATTTT
TRBV7-9	TRBD1	TRBJ1-3	-	16	CASSVTGFGSGNTIYF	TGTGCCAGCAGCGTGACAGGGTTTGGCTCTGGAAACACCATATATTTT
TRBV9	TRBD1	TRBJ2-5	-	15	CASSAGQGRRETQYF	TGTGCCAGCAGCGCCGGACAGGGGAGGCGAGAGACCCAGTACTTC
TRBV2	-	TRBJ1-4	-	13	CASRRDTGEKLFF	TGTGCCAGCAGACGCGACACGGGGGAAAAACTGTTTTTT
TRBV4-1	TRBD2	TRBJ2-1	-	15	CASSLSGGVYNEQFF	TGCGCCAGCAGCCTTAGCGGGGGGGTCTACAATGAGCAGTTCTTC
TRBV27	-	TRBJ1-1	-	15	CASSLLLAGRAEAFF	TGTGCCAGCAGTTTGCTCCTGGCAGGTCGCGCTGAAGCTTTCTTT
TRBV5-4	-	TRBJ2-3	-	17	CASSAGRYGTNTDTQYF	TGTGCCAGCAGCGCGGGACGGTACGGGACGAACACAGATACGCAGTATTTT
TRBV4-2	TRBD2	TRBJ2-1	-	15	CASSQVAGGPNGQFF	TGTGCCAGCAGCCAAGTAGCGGGGGGGCCCAATGGGCAGTTCTTC
TRBV7-9	TRBD2	TRBJ2-1	-	16	CASSTRLAGGHNEQFF	TGTGCCAGCAGCACCCGACTAGCGGGGGGGCACAATGAGCAGTTCTTC
TRBV5-4	-	TRBJ2-5	-	14	CASSLFRGQETQYF	TGTGCCAGCAGCTTGTTCAGGGGCCAAGAGACCCAGTACTTC
TRBV10-1	-	TRBJ1-1	-	16	CATQTDSRASNTEAFF	TGCGCCACCCAGACCGACAGCCGTGCCTCGAACACTGAAGCTTTCTTT
TRBV18	TRBD1	TRBJ2-7	-	16	CASSPMTGGGGYEQYF	TGTGCCAGCTCACCAATGACAGGGGGCGGTGGCTACGAGCAGTACTTC
TRBV13	TRBD1	TRBJ2-5	-	14	CASSFSGGRETQYF	TGTGCCAGCAGCTTCTCAGGGGGCAGGGAGACCCAGTACTTC